Listed here is a single TCR beta chain. As yet, its antigen is unknown. V lost 3 bases and J 10 bases, leaving 15 bases between the germline ends. Germline-derived CDR1 and CDR2 are SNHLY and FYNNEI. This CDR3 is 14 amino acids long. The table came from immunoSEQ multiplex PCR; TCRdb's copy has only in-frame clones and leaves some out. The sample records some 290,000 clones, around 83% being singletons. The treatment: 15 to 20 received Ad26.COV2.S at low or high dose, single or two shots; 5 received placebo; per-sample allocation not given. Samples came from day 63 after the first vaccine or placebo injection. Cohort 1b enrolled adults aged 18-55 years in Boston. An Ad26 vector that expressed Wuhan-strain SARS-CoV-2 spike constituted the vaccine. This record comes from a study of Ad26.COV2.S vaccination and SARS-CoV-2 variants. Study-level findings and limits: Non-spike TCR breadth did not differ much between vaccine and placebo recipients.

The sequenced sample was peripheral blood, obtained in a trial of Ad26.COV2.S vaccine versus placebo. This clonotype was sampled from a person between 18 and 65 years old who received the Ad26.COV2.S COVID-19 vaccine or a placebo. This chain joins TRBV2 and TRBJ1-4; the D gene is possibly TRBD1 (5 bases). Written as DNA, the CDR3 is TGTGCCAGCAGTGAGGGGGACCCCTTAAGAAAACTGTTTTTT. It specifies CASSEGDPLRKLFF.